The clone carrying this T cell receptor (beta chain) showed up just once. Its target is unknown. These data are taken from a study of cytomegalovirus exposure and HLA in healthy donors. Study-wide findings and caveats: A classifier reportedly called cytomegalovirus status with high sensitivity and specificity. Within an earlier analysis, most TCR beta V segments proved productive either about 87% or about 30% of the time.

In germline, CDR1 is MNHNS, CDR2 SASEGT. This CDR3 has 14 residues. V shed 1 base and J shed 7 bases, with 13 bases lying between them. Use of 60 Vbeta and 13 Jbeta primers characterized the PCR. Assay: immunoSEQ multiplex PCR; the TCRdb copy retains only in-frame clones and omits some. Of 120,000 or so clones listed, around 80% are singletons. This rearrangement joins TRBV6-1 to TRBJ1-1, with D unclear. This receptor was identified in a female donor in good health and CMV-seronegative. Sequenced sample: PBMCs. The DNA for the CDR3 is TGTGCCAGCAGTGAAGTTTTTCGGTCCCTTGAAGCTTTCTTT. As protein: CASSEVFRSLEAFF.